This passage covers 19 T cell receptor beta chains from one sample sequenced in a study of T cell responses to AZD1222 COVID-19 vaccine. Profiling relied on immunoSEQ multiplex PCR, and the TCRdb table lists in-frame clones only, not all of them. The sample shows fewer than 200,000 clones, just under 90% of them seen only once. The material was peripheral blood, obtained 28 days after the second dose of the MenACWY control vaccine. Receptors originate from an adult who received the MenACWY meningococcal vaccine as a control.

The chain uses TRBV5-1 and TRBJ2-3; D is unclear. Per the germline V gene, CDR1 is SGHRS and CDR2 is YFSETQ. The CDR3 loop spans 14 amino acids. Deletions cut 0 bases from V and 2 bases from J, with 7 bases between. The CDR3 DNA reads TGCGCCAGCAGCTTGGCGTCCTACACAGATACGCAGTATTTT. Protein: CASSLASYTDTQYF.

V and J are TRBV4-1 and TRBJ2-3, with 7 positions matching TRBD2. V lost 3 bases to trimming and J lost 3 bases; unmatched junction nucleotides: 6. Germline lookup yields CDR1 MGHRA and CDR2 YSYEKL. The CDR3 sequence is 15 residues long. The CDR3 region is CASSQISGITDTQYF. The CDR3 nucleotides read TGCGCCAGCAGCCAGATCAGCGGGATAACAGATACGCAGTATTTT.

The V and J genes are TRBV6-2 or TRBV6-3 and TRBJ1-3; possibly TRBD1 for D (6 bases). V shed 2 bases and J shed 4 bases, with 9 bases lying between them. The CDR3 loop spans 14 amino acids. Germline CDR1 MNHEY, CDR2 SVGEGT. The CDR3 DNA reads TGTGCCAGCAGTTACGTCGGGGGCGGAAACACCATATATTTT. It specifies CASSYVGGGNTIYF.

The chain carries TRBV27 and TRBJ2-1, with TRBD1 matching over 11 bases. CDR1 MNHEY and CDR2 SMNVEV come from the germline V gene (reference sequence). Losses at the gene ends were 5 bases for V and 6 bases for J; bases not matched to a gene: 6. The CDR3 contains 15 residues. The CDR3 region has the DNA TGTGCCAGCAGTGGCGGGACAGGGGGAATCAATGAGCAGTTCTTC. Its translation is CASSGGTGGINEQFF.

The chain couples TRBV5-4 to TRBJ1-3; the D is unclear. The V end lost 5 bases, the J end lost 0 bases, and 12 bases lay between the germline ends. CDR1 and CDR2 (germline): SGHNT, YYREEE (reference sequence). There are 15 residues in the CDR3. DNA of the CDR3: TGTGCCAGCAGGACGGACCCTAACTCTGGAAACACCATATATTTT. Translated: CASRTDPNSGNTIYF.

In its sample, this clone was seen once. The V gene is TRBV4-3, the J gene TRBJ1-6, with D hard to call. CDR1 and CDR2 from the germline V gene are LGHNA and YSLEER. V was trimmed by 0 bases and J by 5 bases, leaving 14 bases between them. The CDR3 sequence is 17 residues long. This chain's CDR3 is CASSQDLYVFDNSPLHF. The CDR3 region has the DNA TGCGCCAGCAGCCAAGATCTTTATGTGTTTGATAATTCACCCCTCCACTTT.

The V call is TRBV4-3, the J call TRBJ1-1; D possibly corresponds to TRBD1 (5 bases). V dropped 0 bases and J dropped 11 bases, with 13 bases sitting between them. CDR1 and CDR2 from the germline V gene are LGHNA and YSLEER. The CDR3 consists of 13 residues. CDR3 nucleotide sequence: TGCGCCAGCAGCCAAGAGGCAGGGCGGGAGGCTTTCTTT. It encodes CASSQEAGREAFF.

The gene calls are TRBV7-2 and TRBJ2-1, with 16 bases identical to TRBD2. J lost 7 bases, V lost 5 bases, and 11 bases had no gene match. CDR3 size: 18 residues. Germline assignment: CDR1 SGHTA and CDR2 FQGNSA. In nucleotides, the CDR3 is TGTGCCAGCAGCAGCAATCCGGGACTAGCGGGAGGGTGGAATGAGCAGTTCTTC. As protein: CASSSNPGLAGGWNEQFF.

The V gene is TRBV6-5, the J gene TRBJ2-7; 8 nucleotides align to TRBD2. Germline trimming cut 8 bases from V and 3 bases from J; bases unmatched to any gene: 12. CDR3 length: 15 amino acids. The germline V gene encodes CDR1 MNHEY and CDR2 SVGAGI. In DNA form, the CDR3 reads TGTGCCAGCCTCCCCCCAGCGGGAGAAAGCTACGAGCAGTACTTC. Translating it yields CASLPPAGESYEQYF.

The CDR3 nucleotides read TGTGCCAGCCTCGGGGTGACACAGCCCCAGCATTTT. It yields the protein CASLGVTQPQHF. J is TRBJ1-5 and V is TRBV28; no clear D. The CDR3 loop spans 12 amino acids. V lost 8 bases to trimming and J lost 7 bases, with 12 bases between them. The germline V gene encodes CDR1 MDHEN and CDR2 SYDVKM. Complete variable domain (other parts from reference TRBV28 and TRBJ1-5): DVKVTQSSRYLVKRTGEKVFLECVQDMDHENMFWYRQDPGLGLRLIYFSYDVKMKEKGDIPEGYSVSREKKERFSLILESASTNQTSMYLCASLGVTQPQHFGDGTRLSIL.

V and J are TRBV6-5 and TRBJ2-2; 8 bases are a match to TRBD2. Germline V gene data show CDR1 as MNHEY and CDR2 as SVGAGI. There are 14 residues in the CDR3. Trimming took 7 bases from V and 2 from J; bases not matched to a gene: 3. The CDR3 reads CASKREFNTGELFF. DNA for the CDR3: TGTGCCAGCAAGCGGGAGTTCAACACCGGGGAGCTGTTTTTT.

The chain couples TRBV5-8 to TRBJ1-5; D may be TRBD1 (5 bases). The germline V and J ends were trimmed by 7 bases and 7 bases, with 12 bases remaining between them. The length of the CDR3 is 12 residues. The germline CDR1 and CDR2 sequences are SGHTS and YDEGEE. This chain's CDR3 is CASPMGGQPQHF. The DNA of the CDR3 is TGTGCCAGCCCGATGGGGGGACAGCCCCAGCATTTT.

DNA of the CDR3: TGTGCCAGCGGATGGCTAGCGGGAGAGGAGAACATTCAGTACTTC. Translating gives CASGWLAGEENIQYF. The rearrangement links TRBV3-1 (or the pseudogene TRBV3-2) to TRBJ2-4; 10 bases are shared with TRBD2. In germline, CDR1 is LGHDT, CDR2 YNNKEL (reference sequence). The CDR3 is 15 residues long. The ends lost 8 bases at V and 7 bases at J; junction bases unmatched: 11.

The genes are TRBV7-2 and TRBJ2-3, with TRBD2 matching over 12 bases. The germline CDR1 and CDR2 sequences are SGHTA and FQGNSA. The CDR3 has 16 amino acids. Losses at the gene ends were 4 bases for V and 5 bases for J; bases not matched to a gene: 7. Here the CDR3 reads CASSSGLAGSGDTQYF. For the CDR3, the DNA is TGTGCCAGCAGCTCAGGACTAGCGGGGAGTGGAGATACGCAGTATTTT.

The chain combines TRBV2 with TRBJ1-1; D is unclear. The CDR3 runs to 13 residues. The germline gives CDR1 SNHLY, CDR2 FYNNEI. V was trimmed by 4 bases and J by 0 bases, leaving 6 bases between them. This chain's CDR3 is CASSGNMNTEAFF. The CDR3, as DNA: TGTGCCAGCAGTGGGAACATGAACACTGAAGCTTTCTTT.

The chain carries TRBV10-2 and TRBJ2-3; D is perhaps TRBD2 (6 bases). With 4 bases removed from V and 6 bases from J, the gap between germline ends came to 11 bases. Germline V gene sequence: CDR1 WSHSY, CDR2 SAAADI. The CDR3 totals 13 residues. DNA for the CDR3: TGCGCCAGCAGTGGGGGGGAGGCGGATACGCAGTATTTT. Encoded protein: CASSGGEADTQYF.

The rearrangement uses TRBV27 and TRBJ2-3; TRBD2 agrees at 7 bases. The CDR3 loop spans 15 amino acids. Germline loops: CDR1 MNHEY, CDR2 SMNVEV (reference sequence). V gave up 8 bases and J gave up 1 base; unmatched junction bases: 9. The CDR3 protein is CASGDRGVGTDTQYF. CDR3 DNA sequence: TGTGCCAGCGGAGACCGGGGGGTTGGCACAGATACGCAGTATTTT.

This chain links TRBV28 with TRBJ2-7; TRBD2 might be the D (5 bases). The CDR3 length is 12 residues. The germline V gene encodes CDR1 MDHEN and CDR2 SYDVKM. Trimming shortened V by 2 bases and J by 3 bases, and 5 bases separated the two germline ends. The CDR3 protein is CASSLRDYEQYF. DNA of the CDR3: TGTGCCAGCAGTTTACGGGACTACGAGCAGTACTTC.

This chain connects TRBV15 to TRBJ2-2, with 7 bases that match TRBD1. V lost 5 bases to trimming and J lost 2 bases; unmatched junction nucleotides: 11. The CDR3 length is 17 residues. Germline CDR1 and CDR2: LNHNV and YYDKDF (reference sequence). The CDR3 coding sequence is TGTGCCACCAGCCCTGGACCCCGACAGGGTAACACCGGGGAGCTGTTTTTT. Translation: CATSPGPRQGNTGELFF. Combining the CDR3 with reference TRBV15 and TRBJ2-2 gives the whole variable domain DAMVIQNPRYQVTQFGKPVTLSCSQTLNHNVMYWYQQKSSQAPKLLFHYYDKDFNNEADTPDNFQSRRPNTSFCFLDIRSPGLGDTAMYLCATSPGPRQGNTGELFFGEGSRLTVL.